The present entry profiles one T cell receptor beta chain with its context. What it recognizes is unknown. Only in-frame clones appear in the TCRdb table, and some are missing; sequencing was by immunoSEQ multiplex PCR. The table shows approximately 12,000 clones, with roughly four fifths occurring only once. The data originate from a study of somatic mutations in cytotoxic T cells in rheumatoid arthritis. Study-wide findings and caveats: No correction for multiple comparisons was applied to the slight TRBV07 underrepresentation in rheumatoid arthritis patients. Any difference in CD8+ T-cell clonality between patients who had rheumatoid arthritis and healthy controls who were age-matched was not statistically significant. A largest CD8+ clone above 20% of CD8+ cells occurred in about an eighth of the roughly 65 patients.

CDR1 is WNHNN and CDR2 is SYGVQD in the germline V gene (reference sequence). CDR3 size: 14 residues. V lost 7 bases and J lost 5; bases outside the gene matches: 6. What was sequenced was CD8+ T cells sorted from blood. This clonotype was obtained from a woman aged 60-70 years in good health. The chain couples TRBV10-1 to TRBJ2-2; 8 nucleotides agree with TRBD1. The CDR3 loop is CASMTGADTGELFF. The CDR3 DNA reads TGCGCCAGCATGACAGGGGCGGATACCGGGGAGCTGTTTTTT.